This TCR beta chain was sequenced for a study of OX40 agonist ivuxolimab in advanced cancers. Study as a whole: People in dose escalation had one of these cancers: hepatocellular carcinoma, melanoma, renal cell or head and neck cancer. Study results and limitations: Some patients without response likewise showed low normalized clonal expansion. Clones of CD4+ and CD8+ blood T cells grew by week 6 at doses of 0.1 to 3.0 mg/kg.

The protocol was immunoSEQ multiplex PCR, while the TCRdb copy is restricted to in-frame clones and leaves out a portion. The sample holds about 95,000 clones, 70% to 90% seen once. Comments on this clone: Its specificity is not known.

This sample comprised CD4+ or CD8+ T cells sorted from blood, obtained in a trial of the OX40 agonist ivuxolimab. The receptor comes from an adult with an advanced solid tumor such as melanoma, head and neck, liver or kidney cancer.

The CDR3 DNA reads as TGTGCCAGTACCCCGGACAGGCCCTACTCTGGGGCCAACGTCCTGACTTTC. Translation gives CASTPDRPYSGANVLTF. This chain connects TRBV19 to TRBJ2-6, with TRBD1 matching over 7 bases. CDR3 length: 17 amino acids. V lost 7 bases, J lost 0 bases, and 9 bases stayed unmatched. Looked up from germline, CDR1 is LNHDA and CDR2 is SQIVND (reference sequence).